These T cell receptor beta chains were read from a single sample in a study of technical replicates of blood from a few donors. The assay was immunoSEQ multiplex PCR, and TCRdb's table has in-frame clones only and misses some. The sample contains roughly 76,000 clones, 91% of which appear only once. The sequencing input was T cells isolated from PBMCs. The receptors stem from a human donor in good health. Some clones in this sample may be carry-over from other donors' samples. Each CDR3 is given with its conserved first and last residue. D genes are given only for firm matches. Clone sizes are given selectively: once, few, many, or a class where the clone is expanded.

V gene: TRBV20-1
CDR3 length: 10
clone size: -
D gene: -
J gene: TRBJ1-2
CDR3 DNA: TGCAGTGCTAGTACCGGTGGCTACACCTTC
CDR3 protein: CSASTGGYTF

V gene: TRBV28
CDR3 length: 15
clone size: -
D gene: TRBD2
J gene: TRBJ2-7
CDR3 DNA: TGTGCCAGCAGTCAGACTAGCGGGAGAATATACGAGCAGTACTTC
CDR3 protein: CASSQTSGRIYEQYF

V gene: TRBV5-1
CDR3 length: 14
clone size: once
D gene: TRBD2
J gene: TRBJ2-1
CDR3 DNA: TGCGCCAGCAGCTTGGGGCGGGAGGTTAATGAGCAGTTCTTC
CDR3 protein: CASSLGREVNEQFF

V gene: TRBV29-1
CDR3 length: 14
clone size: -
D gene: -
J gene: TRBJ2-5
CDR3 DNA: TGCAGCGTTGAACGCAGCGGCTCCAGTGAGACCCAGTACTTC
CDR3 protein: CSVERSGSSETQYF

V gene: TRBV5-1
CDR3 length: 12
clone size: -
D gene: -
J gene: TRBJ2-5
CDR3 DNA: TGCGCCAGCAGGGCAGAGGAAGAGACCCAGTACTTC
CDR3 protein: CASRAEEETQYF

V gene: TRBV7-3
CDR3 length: 16
clone size: -
D gene: TRBD2
J gene: TRBJ2-1
CDR3 DNA: TGTGCCAGCAGCTTAAAATGGGAGGGCGTTTACAATGAGCAGTTCTTC
CDR3 protein: CASSLKWEGVYNEQFF

V gene: TRBV6-5
CDR3 length: 12
clone size: once
D gene: -
J gene: TRBJ1-2
CDR3 DNA: TGTGCCAGCAGTTCGAGCATTTATGGCTACACCTTC
CDR3 protein: CASSSSIYGYTF

V gene: TRBV9
CDR3 length: 16
clone size: once
D gene: TRBD1
J gene: TRBJ2-7
CDR3 DNA: TGTGCCAGCAGCGTAGACCCGGGACAGGGAGTTAACGAGCAGTACTTC
CDR3 protein: CASSVDPGQGVNEQYF

V gene: TRBV9
CDR3 length: 14
clone size: few
D gene: TRBD1
J gene: TRBJ1-1
CDR3 DNA: TGTGCCAGCAGCGTAGTTAGGGGGCCAACTGAAGCTTTCTTT
CDR3 protein: CASSVVRGPTEAFF

V gene: TRBV9
CDR3 length: 15
clone size: -
D gene: TRBD2
J gene: TRBJ2-7
CDR3 DNA: TGTGCCAGCAGCCCGAATGGACTAGCGGGAGTTGAGCAGTACTTC
CDR3 protein: CASSPNGLAGVEQYF

V gene: TRBV2
CDR3 length: 15
clone size: -
D gene: TRBD1
J gene: TRBJ2-2
CDR3 DNA: TGTGCCAGCAGTCCTAGGACAGGGAGGACCGGGGAGCTGTTTTTT
CDR3 protein: CASSPRTGRTGELFF

V gene: TRBV27
CDR3 length: 13
clone size: -
D gene: -
J gene: TRBJ2-1
CDR3 DNA: TGTGCCAGCAGTTTATCATCGCGGAATGAGCAGTTCTTC
CDR3 protein: CASSLSSRNEQFF